These T cell receptor beta chains were read from a single sample in a study of cytomegalovirus exposure and HLA in healthy donors. The data were produced by immunoSEQ multiplex PCR, yet TCRdb's version contains in-frame clones alone and is incomplete. The table includes about 110,000 clones, 79% detected once. Material for sequencing was PBMCs. The receptors were gathered from a man aged 30 to 45 in good health and CMV-seropositive. The CDR3 runs from the conserved cysteine through the conserved F or W. Fields, in order: V gene, clone size, D gene, J gene, CDR3 protein, CDR3 DNA. A D gene is named only where the DNA matches it firmly. For some rows the clone size is stated as once, few or many, or as a class when expanded; others skip it.

TRBV7-6	NA	TRBD2	TRBJ2-7	CASSPLAVSSYEQYF	TGTGCCAGCAGCCCCCTAGCGGTGAGCTCCTACGAGCAGTACTTC
TRBV5-1	NA	NA	TRBJ1-2	CASSLGGGSNYGYTF	TGCGCCAGCAGCTTGGGGGGGGGTTCTAACTATGGCTACACCTTC
TRBV19	few	TRBD2	TRBJ2-3	CASSTPRGGSDTQYF	TGTGCCAGTAGTACCCCCCGGGGGGGAAGCGATACGCAGTATTTT
TRBV30	NA	NA	TRBJ1-1	CAWSKRGSAEAFF	TGTGCCTGGAGTAAACGGGGTTCGGCTGAAGCTTTCTTT
TRBV29-1	NA	NA	TRBJ2-3	CSVNRDTDTQYF	TGCAGCGTCAACAGGGATACAGATACGCAGTATTTT
TRBV7-5	NA	NA	TRBJ2-1	CVRSCSGTSGYRAFYRVGYNEQFF	TGTGTCAGAAGCTGCTCCGGCACTAGCGGTTATAGAGCTTTTTACCGGGTGGGCTACAATGAGCAGTTCTTC
TRBV6-5	once	NA	TRBJ2-5	CASSYEGVLQETQYF	TGTGCCAGCAGTTACGAGGGGGTACTCCAAGAGACCCAGTACTTC
TRBV6-5	NA	NA	TRBJ2-7	CASSYEAGRLHEQYF	TGTGCCAGCAGTTACGAGGCAGGGCGGCTCCACGAGCAGTACTTC
TRBV2	once	NA	TRBJ2-7	CASMRDTYEQYF	TGTGCCAGCATGCGGGATACCTACGAGCAGTACTTC
TRBV28	NA	NA	TRBJ2-7	CASSSFRGKRTYEQYF	TGTGCCAGCAGTTCGTTTCGGGGGAAAAGAACCTACGAGCAGTACTTC
TRBV15	once	NA	TRBJ2-2	CATSRDRGRFTGELFF	TGTGCCACCAGCAGAGATCGGGGAAGATTCACCGGGGAGCTGTTTTTT
TRBV7-8	NA	TRBD1	TRBJ1-2	CASSPGQGSYYGYTF	TGTGCCAGCAGCCCCGGACAGGGATCTTATTATGGCTACACCTTC
TRBV9	NA	TRBD1	TRBJ2-7	CASSAGGPGQGLDEQYF	TGTGCCAGCAGCGCAGGAGGCCCGGGACAGGGGCTCGACGAGCAGTACTTC
TRBV10-2	NA	NA	TRBJ1-2	CAGEGSYGYTF	TGCGCCGGGGAAGGGAGCTATGGCTACACCTTC
TRBV21-1	few	NA	TRBJ2-4	CASSKERQVPGQGPLAKNIQYF	TGTGCCAGCAGCAAAGAAAGACAAGTCCCGGGACAGGGACCCCTAGCCAAAAACATTCAGTACTTC
TRBV7-3	NA	NA	TRBJ1-1	CASSLQGNTEAFF	TGTGCCAGCAGCCTACAGGGGAACACTGAAGCTTTCTTT
TRBV4-2	few	TRBD2	TRBJ2-2	CASSQDPTSGGLGELFF	TGTGCCAGCAGCCAAGATCCGACTAGCGGGGGGTTAGGGGAGCTGTTTTTT
TRBV6-5	once	TRBD2	TRBJ2-7	CASSPGLAPLYEQYF	TGTGCCAGCAGTCCCGGACTAGCGCCTCTCTACGAGCAGTACTTC
TRBV6-1	NA	TRBD1	TRBJ1-4	CASRRGQGHEKLFF	TGTGCCAGCAGAAGGGGGCAGGGGCATGAAAAACTGTTTTTT
TRBV18	NA	NA	TRBJ1-3	CASSSSVGAGNTIYF	TGTGCCAGCTCATCCTCGGTAGGGGCTGGAAACACCATATATTTT
TRBV2	NA	TRBD1	TRBJ1-5	CASSAYGTGIRPQHF	TGTGCCAGCAGCGCGTACGGGACAGGGATACGGCCCCAGCATTTT
TRBV13	NA	TRBD1	TRBJ1-1	CASSWDSPGAEAFF	TGTGCCAGCAGCTGGGACAGCCCAGGGGCTGAAGCTTTCTTT
TRBV6-6	NA	NA	TRBJ2-3	CASTGMNTDTQYF	TGTGCCAGCACGGGAATGAACACAGATACGCAGTATTTT
TRBV14	once	NA	TRBJ1-2	CASSQDKRGRYGYTF	TGTGCCAGCAGCCAAGATAAGCGGGGTCGGTATGGCTACACCTTC
TRBV9	NA	TRBD2	TRBJ2-1	CASSLGQGTSGGAVDEQFF	TGTGCCAGCAGCTTGGGACAGGGGACTAGCGGGGGGGCCGTCGATGAGCAGTTCTTC
TRBV30	NA	TRBD1	TRBJ1-2	CAWSEIPTGTGPYGYTF	TGTGCCTGGAGTGAAATACCTACCGGGACAGGCCCCTATGGCTACACCTTC
TRBV5-1	NA	TRBD2	TRBJ2-3	CASSQASGGLDTQYF	TGCGCCAGCAGCCAGGCTAGCGGGGGGCTGGATACGCAGTATTTT
TRBV19	once	NA	TRBJ2-3	CARLEGDTQYF	TGTGCCAGACTAGAAGGAGATACGCAGTATTTT
TRBV25-1	NA	TRBD1	TRBJ2-7	CASSGRQGHEQYF	TGTGCCAGCAGTGGCCGACAGGGCCACGAGCAGTACTTC
TRBV6-5	once	TRBD1	TRBJ2-5	CASNRGRGPETQYF	TGTGCCAGCAACAGGGGGCGCGGTCCGGAGACCCAGTACTTC
TRBV23-1	once	NA	TRBJ1-3	CASSLPGFGGNTIYF	TGCGCCAGCAGTCTTCCGGGGTTCGGGGGAAACACCATATATTTT
TRBV5-4	NA	NA	TRBJ2-7	CASSLGRGNEQYF	TGTGCCAGCAGCTTGGGCAGGGGAAACGAGCAGTACTTC
TRBV25-1	NA	NA	TRBJ2-7	CASSESRGAQEQYF	TGTGCCAGCAGTGAGTCCCGGGGGGCCCAAGAGCAGTACTTC
TRBV27	NA	TRBD2	TRBJ2-3	CASSLIGTSGASTDTQYF	TGTGCCAGCAGTTTAATAGGGACTAGCGGGGCGAGCACAGATACGCAGTATTTT
TRBV11-2	once	NA	TRBJ2-5	CASSPKRRAGAEETQYF	TGTGCCAGCAGCCCAAAGCGCCGTGCGGGGGCGGAGGAGACCCAGTACTTC
TRBV5-6	once	NA	TRBJ2-5	CASGLGGALGYQETQYF	TGTGCCAGCGGCCTCGGCGGGGCCTTGGGGTACCAAGAGACCCAGTACTTC
TRBV11-2	once	TRBD2	TRBJ2-7	CASSPRAGGGKLHEQYF	TGTGCCAGCAGCCCAAGGGCCGGGGGAGGGAAATTACACGAGCAGTACTTC
TRBV28	NA	NA	TRBJ1-5	CASSLSTVSNQPQHF	TGTGCCAGCAGTTTATCGACAGTGAGCAATCAGCCCCAGCATTTT
TRBV19	NA	TRBD1	TRBJ1-6	CASSKQGGPPLHF	TGTGCCAGTAGTAAACAGGGGGGCCCACCCCTCCACTTT
TRBV5-1	NA	NA	TRBJ1-1	CASSPQGGSGEAFF	TGCGCCAGCAGCCCCCAAGGGGGTTCCGGCGAAGCTTTCTTT
TRBV19	NA	TRBD1	TRBJ1-1	CASTLGTGGGAFF	TGTGCCAGTACCCTAGGGACAGGGGGCGGAGCTTTCTTT
TRBV30	NA	NA	TRBJ1-2	CAWSKQGEFNYGYTF	TGTGCCTGGAGTAAACAGGGCGAGTTCAACTATGGCTACACCTTC
TRBV6-1	NA	TRBD1	TRBJ1-1	CASSEAGGDSAEAFF	TGTGCTAGCAGTGAAGCGGGTGGGGACAGCGCTGAAGCTTTCTTT
TRBV4-1	NA	NA	TRBJ2-3	CASSQVRGNRTDTQYF	TGCGCCAGCAGCCAAGTACGGGGGAATCGCACAGATACGCAGTATTTT
TRBV30	NA	NA	TRBJ2-6	CAWSQGSGANVLTF	TGTGCCTGGAGTCAGGGCTCTGGGGCCAACGTCCTGACTTTC
TRBV19	NA	NA	TRBJ2-2	CASSFTSYSAGELFF	TGTGCCAGTAGTTTTACTAGCTATAGCGCCGGGGAGCTGTTTTTT
TRBV2	NA	NA	TRBJ2-3	CASQRRLANWQYF	TGTGCCTCCCAGAGGCGGCTAGCTAATTGGCAGTATTTT